Included here is one T cell receptor (beta chain) sequence, with context. The antigen is not known. This sample was included in a study of T-cell memory formation after mild COVID-19. Study overall: Largely donor-specific sequence clusters came from two donors. Points from the study as a whole: Clones from the second wave (peaking day 37) had unconfirmed SARS-CoV-2 specificity. From day 15 to 85, contracting clones were balanced between CD4 and CD8, whereas later expanders leaned toward CD4+. Pre-infection memory carried some responding clones, suggesting that cross-reactive memory joined.

MiXCR, run by TCRdb on the 5' RACE reads, gives a single entry per CDR3 protein. The top ten hold 5.2% of the sample, which has fewer than 150,000 distinct CDR3 sequences, around 15% seen once. This clonotype was sampled from a man aged 18-30 years who had mild COVID-19 (a few samples of this study predate the infection). Cell type and time point are not known. The sample was PBMCs or a T cell subset sorted from them (not recorded which).

CDR3 protein: CASSQDIRGGQETQYF. In DNA, the CDR3 is TGTGCCAGCAGCCAAGACATCAGGGGCGGCCAAGAGACCCAGTACTTC. This rearrangement joins TRBV4-2 to TRBJ2-5; a possible D gene is TRBD1 (6 bases). The V gene's germline CDR1 is LGHNA and CDR2 YNFKEQ. Trimming removed 0 bases from V and 1 base from J, with 12 bases in between. This CDR3 contains 16 residues.